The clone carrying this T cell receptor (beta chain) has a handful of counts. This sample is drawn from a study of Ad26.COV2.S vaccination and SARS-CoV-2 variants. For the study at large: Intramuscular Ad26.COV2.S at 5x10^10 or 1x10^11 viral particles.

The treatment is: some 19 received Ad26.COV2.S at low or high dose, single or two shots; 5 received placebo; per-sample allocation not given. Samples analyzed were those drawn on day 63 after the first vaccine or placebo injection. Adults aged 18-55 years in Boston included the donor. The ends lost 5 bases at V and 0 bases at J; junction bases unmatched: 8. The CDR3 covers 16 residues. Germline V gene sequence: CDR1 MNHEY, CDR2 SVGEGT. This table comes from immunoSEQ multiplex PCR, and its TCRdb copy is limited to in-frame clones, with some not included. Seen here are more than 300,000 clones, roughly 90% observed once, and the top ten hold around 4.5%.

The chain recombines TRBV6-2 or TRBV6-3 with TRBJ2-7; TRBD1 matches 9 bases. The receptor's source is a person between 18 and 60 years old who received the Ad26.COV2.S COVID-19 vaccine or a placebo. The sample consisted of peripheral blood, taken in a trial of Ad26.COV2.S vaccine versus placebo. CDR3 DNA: TGTGCCAGCAGTCTCCACAGGGGGCTGGTCTCCTACGAGCAGTACTTC. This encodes CASSLHRGLVSYEQYF.